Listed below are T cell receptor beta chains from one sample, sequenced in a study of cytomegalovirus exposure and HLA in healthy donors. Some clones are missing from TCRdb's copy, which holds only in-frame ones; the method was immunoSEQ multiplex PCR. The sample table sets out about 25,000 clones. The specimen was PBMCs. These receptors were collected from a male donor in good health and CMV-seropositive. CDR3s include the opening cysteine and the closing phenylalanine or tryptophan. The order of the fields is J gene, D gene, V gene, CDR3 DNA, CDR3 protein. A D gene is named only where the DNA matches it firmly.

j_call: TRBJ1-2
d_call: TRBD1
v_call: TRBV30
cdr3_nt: TGTGCCTATCGACAGGGGAGGCATGGCTACACCTTC
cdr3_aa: CAYRQGRHGYTF

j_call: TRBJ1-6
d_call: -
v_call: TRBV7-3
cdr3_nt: TGTGCCAGCAGCCAAAGCCCGGGGAGCCTTTCACCCCTCCACTTT
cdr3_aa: CASSQSPGSLSPLHF

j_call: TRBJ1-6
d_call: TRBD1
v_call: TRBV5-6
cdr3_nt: TGTGCCAGCAGCTTGGGTACAGGGGGGTCACCCCTCCACTTT
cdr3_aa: CASSLGTGGSPLHF

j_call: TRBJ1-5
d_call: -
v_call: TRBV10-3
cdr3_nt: TGTGCCATCGGACCGGACATCGATCAGCCCCAGCATTTT
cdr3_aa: CAIGPDIDQPQHF

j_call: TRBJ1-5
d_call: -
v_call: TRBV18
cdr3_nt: TGTGCCAGCTCACCCAAGTCAGACAATCAGCCCCAGCATTTT
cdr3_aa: CASSPKSDNQPQHF

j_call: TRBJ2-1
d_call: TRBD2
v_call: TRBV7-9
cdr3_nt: TGTGCCAGCAGCTTAGCTGGGTTAGCGGGAGCTTACAATGAGCAGTTCTTC
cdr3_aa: CASSLAGLAGAYNEQFF

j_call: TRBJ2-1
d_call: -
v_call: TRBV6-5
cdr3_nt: TGTGCCAGCGGAGGGGCTCCCTACAATGAGCAGTTCTTC
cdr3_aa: CASGGAPYNEQFF

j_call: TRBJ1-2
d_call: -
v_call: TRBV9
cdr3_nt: TGTGCCAGCAGCGCTTATCAGGGTTCTGGCTACACCTTC
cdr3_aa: CASSAYQGSGYTF

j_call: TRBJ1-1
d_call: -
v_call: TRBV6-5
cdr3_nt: TGTGCCAGCAGTAAGATCATTGTAGGGGGCACTGAAGCTTTCTTT
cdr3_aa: CASSKIIVGGTEAFF

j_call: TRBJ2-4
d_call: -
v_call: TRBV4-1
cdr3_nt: TGCGCCAGCAGCCAAGACGGAGGGGAGATACTAGGCAAAAACATTCAGTACTTC
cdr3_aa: CASSQDGGEILGKNIQYF

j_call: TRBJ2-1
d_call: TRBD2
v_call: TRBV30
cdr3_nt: TGTGCCTGGAACAGTAGGGCAGGACTAGACAATGAGCAGTTCTTC
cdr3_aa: CAWNSRAGLDNEQFF

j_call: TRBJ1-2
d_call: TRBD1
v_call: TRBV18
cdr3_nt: TGTGCCAGCTCACCCGCCGGGACAGCTAACTATGGCTACACCTTC
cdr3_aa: CASSPAGTANYGYTF

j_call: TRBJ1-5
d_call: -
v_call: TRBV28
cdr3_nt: TGTGCCAGCAGAGACCCTTTTGGGGGGAACAATCAGCCCCAGCATTTT
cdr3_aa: CASRDPFGGNNQPQHF

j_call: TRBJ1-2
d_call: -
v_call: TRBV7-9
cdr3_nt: TGTGCCAGCAGCTTAGAGGAGTATGGCTACACCTTC
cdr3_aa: CASSLEEYGYTF

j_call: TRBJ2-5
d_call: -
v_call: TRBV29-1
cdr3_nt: TGCAGCGTTGAACCAGACCAAGAGACCCAGTACTTC
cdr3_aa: CSVEPDQETQYF

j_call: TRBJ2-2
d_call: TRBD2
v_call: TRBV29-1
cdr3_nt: TGCAGCGCCGAAAGCGGGGGTCGCACCGGGGAGCTGTTTTTT
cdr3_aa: CSAESGGRTGELFF

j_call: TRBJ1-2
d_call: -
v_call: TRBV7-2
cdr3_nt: TGTGCCAGCAGCTTTGGGCGTAAGAGCGGGGGCTACACCTTC
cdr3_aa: CASSFGRKSGGYTF

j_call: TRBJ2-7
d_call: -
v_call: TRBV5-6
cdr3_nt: TGTGCCAGCAGTACGGGGAGCTACGAGCAGTACTTC
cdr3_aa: CASSTGSYEQYF

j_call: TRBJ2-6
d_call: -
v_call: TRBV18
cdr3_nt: TGTGCCAGCTCACCACCCCGGGTCGTCCACTCTGGGGCCAACGTCCTGACTTTC
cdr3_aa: CASSPPRVVHSGANVLTF

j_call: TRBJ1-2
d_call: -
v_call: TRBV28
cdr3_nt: TGTGCCAGCAGTTTAATACAAAACTATGGCTACACCTTC
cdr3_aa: CASSLIQNYGYTF

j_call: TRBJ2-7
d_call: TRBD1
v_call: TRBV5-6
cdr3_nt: TGTGCCAGCAGCTTGGGGGACAGGGCCGTCAACGAGCAGTACTTC
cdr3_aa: CASSLGDRAVNEQYF

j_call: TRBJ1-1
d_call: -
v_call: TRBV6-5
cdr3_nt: TGTGCCAGCAGCCCGTACAGGGTGAACACTGAAGCTTTCTTT
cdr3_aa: CASSPYRVNTEAFF

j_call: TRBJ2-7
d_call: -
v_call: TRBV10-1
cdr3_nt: TGCGCCAGCAGTGAGTTGGACAGCCCAAAATACGAGCAGTACTTC
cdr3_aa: CASSELDSPKYEQYF

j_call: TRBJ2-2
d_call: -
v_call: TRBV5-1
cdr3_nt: TGCGCCAGCAGCCTCACAGGGTTCAAGCACGGGGAGCTGTTTTTT
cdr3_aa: CASSLTGFKHGELFF

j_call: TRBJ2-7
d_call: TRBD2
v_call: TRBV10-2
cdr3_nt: TGCGCCAGCACTGCGACTAGCGGGCCTGAGCAGTACTTC
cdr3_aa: CASTATSGPEQYF

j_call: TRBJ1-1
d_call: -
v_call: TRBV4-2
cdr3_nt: TGTGCCAGCAGCCAAGATGGCGGACAGAGTCTCATTTACACTGAAGCTTTCTTT
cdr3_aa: CASSQDGGQSLIYTEAFF

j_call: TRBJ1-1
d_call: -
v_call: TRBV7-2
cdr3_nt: TGTGCCAGCACCCTGAGGCAGGGAGGTGAAGCTTTCTTT
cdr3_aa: CASTLRQGGEAFF

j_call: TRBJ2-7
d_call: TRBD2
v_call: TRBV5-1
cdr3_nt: TGCGCCAGCAGCTTAGAAGCGGGAAGTACCTACGAGCAGTACTTC
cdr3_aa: CASSLEAGSTYEQYF

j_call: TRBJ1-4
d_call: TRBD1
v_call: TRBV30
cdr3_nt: TGTGCCTGGAGTTCCCAGGGGGCAACTAATGAAAAACTGTTTTTT
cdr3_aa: CAWSSQGATNEKLFF

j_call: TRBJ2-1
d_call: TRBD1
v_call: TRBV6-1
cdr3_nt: TGTGCCAGCAGTGAAGCCGAGGACAGGGGGAGAGAGCAGTTCTTC
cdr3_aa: CASSEAEDRGREQFF

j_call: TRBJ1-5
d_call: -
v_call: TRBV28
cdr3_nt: TGTGCCAGCAGTGTTGAATCCGGGATCCGAACCGTGATTTATAGCAATCAGCCCCAGCATTTT
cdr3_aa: CASSVESGIRTVIYSNQPQHF

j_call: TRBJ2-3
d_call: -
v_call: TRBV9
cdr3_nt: TGTGCCAGCAGCGTAGCCCCCCTCACAGATACGCAGTATTTT
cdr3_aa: CASSVAPLTDTQYF

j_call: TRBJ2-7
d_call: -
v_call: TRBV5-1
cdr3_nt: TGCGCCAGCAGCCAGACTAGTACCTACGAGCAGTACTTC
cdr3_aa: CASSQTSTYEQYF

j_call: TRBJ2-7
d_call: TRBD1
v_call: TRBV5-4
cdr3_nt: TGTGCCAGCATGGGACAGGGGGCCAACGAGCAGTACTTC
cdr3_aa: CASMGQGANEQYF

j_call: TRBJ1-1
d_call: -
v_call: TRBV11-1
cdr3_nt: TGTGCCAGCAGCTGGAGCAAAGGGGACACTGAAGCTTTCTTT
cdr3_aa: CASSWSKGDTEAFF

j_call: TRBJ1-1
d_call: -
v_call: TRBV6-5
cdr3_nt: TGTGCCAGCAGTTATGAGGTGAACGCTGAAGCTTTCTTT
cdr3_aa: CASSYEVNAEAFF

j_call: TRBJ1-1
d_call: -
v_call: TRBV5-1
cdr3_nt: TGCGCCAGCAGCTTTGCGAATATGAACACTGAAGCTTTCTTT
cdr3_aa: CASSFANMNTEAFF

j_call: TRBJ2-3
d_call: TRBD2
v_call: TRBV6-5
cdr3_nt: TGTGCCAGCGCGGGGACTACGGGTACAGATACGCAGTATTTT
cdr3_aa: CASAGTTGTDTQYF

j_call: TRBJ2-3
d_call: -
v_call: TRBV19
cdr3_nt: TGTGCCAGTAGTAGACCCGGCCCCAGCGAATTCACAGATACGCAGTATTTT
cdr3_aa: CASSRPGPSEFTDTQYF

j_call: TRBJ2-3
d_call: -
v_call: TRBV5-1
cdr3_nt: TGCGCCAGCAGCTCGGGCGTCGGGGACACAGATACGCAGTATTTT
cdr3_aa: CASSSGVGDTDTQYF

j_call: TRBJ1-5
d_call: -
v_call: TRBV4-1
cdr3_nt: TGCGCCAGCAGCCTCCTCGGGAATCAGCCCCAGCATTTT
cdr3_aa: CASSLLGNQPQHF

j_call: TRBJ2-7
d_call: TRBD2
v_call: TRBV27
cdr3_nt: TGTGCCAGCAGTTTGGGAGGGGATTCCTACGAGCAGTACTTC
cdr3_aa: CASSLGGDSYEQYF